A selection of T cell receptor beta chains follows, all from one sample in a study of shared clonotypes between healthy human individuals. Libraries were prepared by immunoSEQ multiplex PCR; TCRdb keeps only in-frame clonotypes and omits some of them. The sample has some 2.3 million clones; 80% to 95% are singletons. Material: naive CD4+ T cells from PBMCs. The receptors shown here come from a man between 18 and 35 years old in good health. Some clones in this sample may be carry-over from other donors' samples. CDR3s include the opening cysteine and the closing phenylalanine or tryptophan. D genes are given only for firm matches. Size tells how often a clone was seen (once, few, many) or the class of an expanded clone, and some rows leave it out.

>-|TRBJ1-2|-|TRBV28
TGTGCCAGCAGTTTATCTCAGGGGACTTATGGCTACACCTTC
CASSLSQGTYGYTF
>-|TRBJ2-1|TRBD2|TRBV5-1
TGCGCCAGCACTGATAGCGGGTCCTACAATGAGCAGTTCTTC
CASTDSGSYNEQFF
>-|TRBJ1-2|-|TRBV27
TGTGCCAGCAGTCCCCAACCTTGGGGGGCGGGTGATGGCTACACCTTC
CASSPQPWGAGDGYTF
>-|TRBJ1-4|-|TRBV5-1
TGCGCCAGCAGCTTGGCAGGGTCTAATGAAAAACTGTTTTTT
CASSLAGSNEKLFF
>-|TRBJ1-2|TRBD1|TRBV5-8
TGTGCCAGCAGCTTGGAACGTGCAGGGGGTGGCTACACCTTC
CASSLERAGGGYTF
>-|TRBJ2-5|-|TRBV4-2
TGTGCCAGCAGCCAAGAACTCGTGGGTGTGGGGGAGCAAGAGACCCAGTACTTC
CASSQELVGVGEQETQYF
>-|TRBJ2-7|TRBD2|TRBV30
TGTGCCTGGACCCGCGGAGGGAGGGCCTCCTACGAGCAGTACTTC
CAWTRGGRASYEQYF
>-|TRBJ2-6|-|TRBV9
TGTGCCAGCAGCGTATCCGGGGCCAACGTCCTGACTTTC
CASSVSGANVLTF
>-|TRBJ1-5|-|TRBV28
TGTGCCAGCAGTAATTCAGGGAGGAAGGCCAATCAGCCCCAGCATTTT
CASSNSGRKANQPQHF
>-|TRBJ1-1|-|TRBV4-1
TGCGCCAGCAGCCAAGGTGGGGTACACACTGAAGCTTTCTTT
CASSQGGVHTEAFF
>-|TRBJ2-1|TRBD1|TRBV27
TGTGCCAGCAGTTTATCTACAGGGGGCGCTTACAATGAGCAGTTCTTC
CASSLSTGGAYNEQFF
>-|TRBJ1-1|TRBD1|TRBV25-1
TGTGCCAGCAGTGGACAGGGGGCGTTGAACACTGAAGCTTTCTTT
CASSGQGALNTEAFF
>-|TRBJ2-1|TRBD2|TRBV27
TGTGCCAGCAGTCCTCTAGCGGTCTACTCCTACAATGAGCAGTTCTTC
CASSPLAVYSYNEQFF
>once|TRBJ2-1|-|TRBV29-1
TGCAGCGTTTTGGGGCCCACCCCCATCGGGTCCTACAATGAGCAGTTCTTC
CSVLGPTPIGSYNEQFF
>once|TRBJ2-5|TRBD2|TRBV9
TGTGCCAGCAGCCGGGGGCTAGCGGGAGTTCCAGAGACCCAGTACTTC
CASSRGLAGVPETQYF
>-|TRBJ1-2|-|TRBV9
TGTGCCAGCAGCCCCCTAAGTTTGGGTGGCTACACCTTC
CASSPLSLGGYTF
>-|TRBJ2-1|-|TRBV15
TGTGCCACCAGCATGGGCCCCCGGGACCGCCCTTACAATGAGCAGTTCTTC
CATSMGPRDRPYNEQFF
>-|TRBJ2-6|-|TRBV28
TGTGCCAGCAAAAAAGAGTCTGGGGCCAACGTCCTGACTTTC
CASKKESGANVLTF
>-|TRBJ2-7|-|TRBV2
TGTGCCAGCAGTGGGGGAGGGGGATACAACTACGAGCAGTACTTC
CASSGGGGYNYEQYF
>-|TRBJ2-2|-|TRBV7-9
TGTGCCAGCAGCTACCTAGCGTCGAACACCGGGGAGCTGTTTTTT
CASSYLASNTGELFF